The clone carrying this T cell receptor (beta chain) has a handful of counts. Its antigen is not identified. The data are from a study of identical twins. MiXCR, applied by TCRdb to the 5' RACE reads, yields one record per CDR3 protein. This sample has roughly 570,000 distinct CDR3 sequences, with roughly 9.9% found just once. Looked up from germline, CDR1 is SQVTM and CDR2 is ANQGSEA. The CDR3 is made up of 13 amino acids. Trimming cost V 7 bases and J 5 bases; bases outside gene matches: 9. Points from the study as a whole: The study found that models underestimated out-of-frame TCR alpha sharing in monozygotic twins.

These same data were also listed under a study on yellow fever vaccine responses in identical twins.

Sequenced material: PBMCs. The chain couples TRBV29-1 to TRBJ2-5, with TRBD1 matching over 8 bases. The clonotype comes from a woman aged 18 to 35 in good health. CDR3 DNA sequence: TGCAGCGGGGGCAGGGGGCGTTGGGAGACCCAGTACTTC. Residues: CSGGRGRWETQYF.